These 8 T cell receptor beta chains share one sample of origin, sequenced in a study of Graves' ophthalmopathy and Graves' hyperthyroidism. RNA transcripts served as template for amplifying TCR beta CDR3 sequences. The library came from an HTBI-primed first-round RT-PCR and a second-round multiplex PCR. TCRdb passed the multiplex PCR reads through MiXCR, listing each CDR3 protein once. Of about 380,000 distinct CDR3 sequences in the sample, 15% were seen once. Sequences were obtained from peripheral blood. The receptor source for this set is a woman under 30 with stable Graves' hyperthyroidism.

This clonotype was detected many times. The rearrangement uses TRBV19 and TRBJ1-1; D is possibly TRBD1 (5 bases). The CDR3 has 12 residues. The V end was cut by 7 bases, the J end by 10 bases, with 16 bases between. Looked up from germline, CDR1 is LNHDA and CDR2 is SQIVND (reference sequence). CDR3 region: CASKGAGGGAFF. The CDR3 coding sequence is TGTGCCAGTAAAGGGGCTGGGGGGGGAGCTTTCTTT. Combining the CDR3 with reference TRBV19 and TRBJ1-1 gives the whole variable domain DGGITQSPKYLFRKEGQNVTLSCEQNLNHDAMYWYRQDPGQGLRLIYYSQIVNDFQKGDIAEGYSVSREKKESFPLTVTSAQKNPTAFYLCASKGAGGGAFFGQGTRLTVV.

At least ten counts were recorded for this clonotype. The chain recombines TRBV7-2 with TRBJ1-2; no clear D gene. V was clipped by 10 bases and J by 1 base, with 13 bases between them. Germline-derived CDR1 and CDR2 are SGHTA and FQGNSA. The CDR3 is 13 residues long. Here the CDR3 reads CANRTAGNYGYTF. CDR3 bases: TGTGCCAACCGAACGGCCGGTAACTATGGCTACACCTTC.

In its sample, this clonotype was seen many times. The V call is TRBV29-1, the J call TRBJ1-1; maybe TRBD1 (5 bases). With 3 bases removed from V and 2 bases from J, the gap between germline ends came to 16 bases. Germline assignment: CDR1 SQVTM and CDR2 ANQGSEA. The CDR3 contains 15 residues. This CDR3 is CSVEDGDVPNTEAFF. CDR3 sequence (DNA): TGCAGCGTTGAGGATGGGGACGTCCCCAACACTGAAGCTTTCTTT.

At least ten counts were recorded for this clonotype. This rearrangement joins TRBV20-1 to TRBJ1-1, with D unresolved. The CDR3 has 15 residues. Germline CDR1 and CDR2: DFQATT and SNEGSKA (reference sequence). Trimming pared 0 bases from V and 0 bases from J, leaving 11 bases between. In nucleotides, the CDR3 is TGCAGTGCTAGAGAAGATCCCGAGCTGAACACTGAAGCTTTCTTT. This sequence encodes CSAREDPELNTEAFF.

The chain combines TRBV28 with TRBJ2-2; tentative D call: TRBD1 (5 bases). CDR3 length: 13 residues. V was trimmed by 11 bases and J by 4 bases, leaving 14 bases between them. Per the germline V gene, CDR1 is MDHEN and CDR2 is SYDVKM. CDR3 sequence (DNA): TGTGCCTTGGCCAGGGAAGGCACCGGGGAGCTGTTTTTT. Residues: CALAREGTGELFF.

In its sample, this clonotype was seen many times. J is TRBJ1-2 and V is TRBV6-1; D unresolved. This CDR3 contains 13 residues. The germline gives CDR1 MNHNS, CDR2 SASEGT. The V and J ends lost 6 bases and 0 bases respectively, with 8 bases between them. The CDR3 protein is CASRTVANYGYTF. DNA for the CDR3: TGTGCCAGCAGAACGGTAGCTAACTATGGCTACACCTTC.

This clonotype was picked up a small number of times. The rearrangement joins TRBV18 to TRBJ2-2; 9 bases line up with TRBD2. V lost 0 bases, J lost 0 bases, and 5 bases stayed unmatched. Germline CDR1 reads KGHSH; CDR2 reads LQKENI. CDR3 size: 18 residues. This CDR3 is CASSPPAGGPTNTGELFF. CDR3 in DNA: TGTGCCAGCTCACCACCAGCGGGGGGCCCCACGAACACCGGGGAGCTGTTTTTT.

The genes are TRBV11-2 and TRBJ1-1, with D possibly matching TRBD1 (5 bases). CDR1 and CDR2 from the germline V gene are SGHAT and FQNNGV. Trimming pared 5 bases from V and 1 base from J, leaving 20 bases between. This CDR3 comprises 17 residues. Written as DNA, the CDR3 is TGTGCCAGCAGCCCCAGGGCCGATAGAGTATCGAACACTGAAGCTTTCTTT. It translates to CASSPRADRVSNTEAFF.